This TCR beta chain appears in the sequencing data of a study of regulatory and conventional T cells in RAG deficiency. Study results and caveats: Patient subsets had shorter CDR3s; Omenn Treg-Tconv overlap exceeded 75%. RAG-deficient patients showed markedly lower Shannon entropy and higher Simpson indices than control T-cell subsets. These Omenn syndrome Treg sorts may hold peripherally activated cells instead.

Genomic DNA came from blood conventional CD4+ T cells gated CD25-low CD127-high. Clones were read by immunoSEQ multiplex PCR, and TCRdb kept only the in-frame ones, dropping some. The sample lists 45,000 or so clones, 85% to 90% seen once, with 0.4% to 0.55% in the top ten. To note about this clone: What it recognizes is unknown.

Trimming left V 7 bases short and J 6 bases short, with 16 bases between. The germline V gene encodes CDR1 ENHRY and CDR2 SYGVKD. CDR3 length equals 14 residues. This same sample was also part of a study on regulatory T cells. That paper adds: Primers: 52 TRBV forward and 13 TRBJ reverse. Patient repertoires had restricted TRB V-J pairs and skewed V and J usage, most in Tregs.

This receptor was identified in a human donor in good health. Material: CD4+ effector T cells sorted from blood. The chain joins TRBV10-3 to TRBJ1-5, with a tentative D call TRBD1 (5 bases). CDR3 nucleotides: TGTGCCATCAAGTCGGGCACGGGGCCTCAGCCCCAGCATTTT. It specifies CAIKSGTGPQPQHF.